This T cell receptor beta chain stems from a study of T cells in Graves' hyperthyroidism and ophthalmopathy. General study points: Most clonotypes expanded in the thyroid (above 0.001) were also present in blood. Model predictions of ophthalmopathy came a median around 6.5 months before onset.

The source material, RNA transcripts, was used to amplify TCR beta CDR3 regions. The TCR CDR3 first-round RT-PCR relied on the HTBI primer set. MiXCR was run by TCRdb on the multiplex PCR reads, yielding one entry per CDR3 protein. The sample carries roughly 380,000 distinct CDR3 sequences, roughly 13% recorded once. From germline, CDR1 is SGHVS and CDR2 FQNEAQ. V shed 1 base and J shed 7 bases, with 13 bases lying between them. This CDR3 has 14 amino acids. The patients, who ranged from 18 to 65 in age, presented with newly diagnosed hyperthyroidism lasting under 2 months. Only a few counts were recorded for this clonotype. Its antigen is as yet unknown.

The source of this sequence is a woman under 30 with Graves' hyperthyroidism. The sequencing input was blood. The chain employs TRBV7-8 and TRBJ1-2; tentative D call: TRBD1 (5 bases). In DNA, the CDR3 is TGTGCCAGCAGCTTAGAGGACACGGTAGCTGGCTACACCTTC. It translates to CASSLEDTVAGYTF.